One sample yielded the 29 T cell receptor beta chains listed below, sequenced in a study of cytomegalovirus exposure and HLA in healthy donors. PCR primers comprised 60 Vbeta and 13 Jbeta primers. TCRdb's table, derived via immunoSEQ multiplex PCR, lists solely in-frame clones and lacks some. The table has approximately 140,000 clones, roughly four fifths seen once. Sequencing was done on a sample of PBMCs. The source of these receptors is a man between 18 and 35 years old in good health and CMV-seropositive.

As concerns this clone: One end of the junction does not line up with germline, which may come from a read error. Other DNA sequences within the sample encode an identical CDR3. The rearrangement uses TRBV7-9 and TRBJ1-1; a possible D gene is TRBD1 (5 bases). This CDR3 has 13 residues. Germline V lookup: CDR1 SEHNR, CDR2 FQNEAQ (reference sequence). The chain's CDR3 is CASSPDGTGEAFF. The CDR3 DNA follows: TGTGCCAGCAGCCCAGATGGTACAGGAGAAGCCTTCTTT.

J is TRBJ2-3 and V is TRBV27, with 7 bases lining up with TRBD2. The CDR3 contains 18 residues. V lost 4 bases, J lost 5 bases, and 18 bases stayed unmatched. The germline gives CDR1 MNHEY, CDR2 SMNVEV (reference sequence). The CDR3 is CASSSNRFLAGVIDTQYF. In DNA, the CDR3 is TGTGCCAGCAGTTCAAACAGGTTTTTGGCGGGAGTCATAGATACGCAGTATTTT.

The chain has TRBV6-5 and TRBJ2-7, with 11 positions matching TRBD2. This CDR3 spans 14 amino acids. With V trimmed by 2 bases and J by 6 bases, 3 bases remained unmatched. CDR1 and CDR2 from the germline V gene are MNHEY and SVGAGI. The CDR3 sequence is CASSYRLAGGEQYF. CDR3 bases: TGTGCCAGCAGTTACCGGCTAGCGGGAGGCGAGCAGTACTTC.

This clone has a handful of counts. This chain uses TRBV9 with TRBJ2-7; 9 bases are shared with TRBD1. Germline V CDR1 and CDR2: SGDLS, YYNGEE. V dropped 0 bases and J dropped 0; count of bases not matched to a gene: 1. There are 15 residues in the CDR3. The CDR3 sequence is CASSVGQGDSYEQYF. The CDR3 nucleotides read TGTGCCAGCAGCGTAGGACAGGGGGACTCCTACGAGCAGTACTTC. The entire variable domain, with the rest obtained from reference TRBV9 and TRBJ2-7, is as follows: DSGVTQTPKHLITATGQRVTLRCSPRSGDLSVYWYQQSLDQGLQFLIQYYNGEERAKGNILERFSAQQFPDLHSELNLSSLELGDSALYFCASSVGQGDSYEQYFGPGTRLTVT.

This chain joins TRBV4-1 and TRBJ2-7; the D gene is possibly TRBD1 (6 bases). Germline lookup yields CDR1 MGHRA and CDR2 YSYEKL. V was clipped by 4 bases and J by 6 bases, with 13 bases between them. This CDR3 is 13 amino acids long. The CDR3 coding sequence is TGCGCCAGCAGCCCAACAGGGCTCGCCGAGCAGTACTTC. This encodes CASSPTGLAEQYF.

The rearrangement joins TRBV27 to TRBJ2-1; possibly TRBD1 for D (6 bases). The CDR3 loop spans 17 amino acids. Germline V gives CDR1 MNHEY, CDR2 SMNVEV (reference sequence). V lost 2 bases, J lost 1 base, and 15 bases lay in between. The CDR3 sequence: CASSLSWGLSSYNEQFF. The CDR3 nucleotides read TGTGCCAGCAGTTTAAGTTGGGGGCTTTCATCCTACAATGAGCAGTTCTTC.

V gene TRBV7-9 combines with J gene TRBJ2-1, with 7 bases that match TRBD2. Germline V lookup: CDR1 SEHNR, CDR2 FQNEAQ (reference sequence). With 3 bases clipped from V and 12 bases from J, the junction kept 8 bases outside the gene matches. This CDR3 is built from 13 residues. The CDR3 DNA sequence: TGTGCCAGCAGCTTGGGGAGGGGCAGTGTGCAGTTCTTC. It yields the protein CASSLGRGSVQFF.

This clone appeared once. As DNA, the CDR3 is TGTGCCAGCAGCCAGACCGGGACAGGGCGGAACACTGAAGCTTTCTTT. Translation: CASSQTGTGRNTEAFF. This chain links TRBV28 with TRBJ1-1; TRBD1 aligns across 9 bases. Germline CDR1 is MDHEN and CDR2 is SYDVKM. The CDR3 is 16 residues long. Trimming removed 6 bases from V and 1 base from J; junction bases left unmatched: 9.

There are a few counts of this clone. CDR3 protein: CASRSGGENEQFF. The DNA for the CDR3 is TGTGCCAGCAGGTCCGGGGGGGAGAATGAGCAGTTCTTC. V is TRBV2 and J is TRBJ2-1; 8 positions agree with TRBD2. Germline V CDR1 and CDR2: SNHLY, FYNNEI. The CDR3 runs to 13 residues. J gave up 7 bases and V 6 bases, and 5 bases lay outside the gene matches.

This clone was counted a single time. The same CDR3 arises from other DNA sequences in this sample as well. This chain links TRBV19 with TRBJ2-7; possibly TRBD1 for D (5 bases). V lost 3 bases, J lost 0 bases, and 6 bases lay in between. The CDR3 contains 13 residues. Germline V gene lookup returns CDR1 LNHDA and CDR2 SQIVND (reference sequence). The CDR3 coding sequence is TGTGCCAGTAGTATTCAGGGCTCCTACGAGCAGTACTTC. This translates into CASSIQGSYEQYF.

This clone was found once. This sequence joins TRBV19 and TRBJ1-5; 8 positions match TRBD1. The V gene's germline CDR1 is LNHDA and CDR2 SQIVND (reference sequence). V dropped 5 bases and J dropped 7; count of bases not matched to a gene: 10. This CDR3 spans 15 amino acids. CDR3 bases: TGTGCCAGTAGTCCAGGGACAGGCCGTTCCCAGCCCCAGCATTTT. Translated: CASSPGTGRSQPQHF. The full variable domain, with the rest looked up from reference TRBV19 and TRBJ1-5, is DGGITQSPKYLFRKEGQNVTLSCEQNLNHDAMYWYRQDPGQGLRLIYYSQIVNDFQKGDIAEGYSVSREKKESFPLTVTSAQKNPTAFYLCASSPGTGRSQPQHFGDGTRLSIL.

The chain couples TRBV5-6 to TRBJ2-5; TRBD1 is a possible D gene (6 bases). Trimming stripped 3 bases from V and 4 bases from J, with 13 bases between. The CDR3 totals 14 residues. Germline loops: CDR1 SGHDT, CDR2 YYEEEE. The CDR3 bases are TGTGCCAGCAGCTGGGACAATCTGGGAGAGACCCAGTACTTC. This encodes CASSWDNLGETQYF.

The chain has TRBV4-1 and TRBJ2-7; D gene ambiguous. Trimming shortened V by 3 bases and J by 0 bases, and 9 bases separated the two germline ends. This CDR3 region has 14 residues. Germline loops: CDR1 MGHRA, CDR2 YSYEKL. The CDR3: CASSQSSSSYEQYF. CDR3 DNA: TGCGCCAGCAGCCAGTCGAGCTCCTCCTACGAGCAGTACTTC.

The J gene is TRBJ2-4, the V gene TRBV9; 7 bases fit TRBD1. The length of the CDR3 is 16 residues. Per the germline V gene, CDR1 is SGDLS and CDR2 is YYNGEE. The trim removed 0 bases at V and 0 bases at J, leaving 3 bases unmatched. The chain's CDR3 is CASSVGTGVAKNIQYF. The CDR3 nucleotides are TGTGCCAGCAGCGTAGGGACAGGCGTAGCCAAAAACATTCAGTACTTC.

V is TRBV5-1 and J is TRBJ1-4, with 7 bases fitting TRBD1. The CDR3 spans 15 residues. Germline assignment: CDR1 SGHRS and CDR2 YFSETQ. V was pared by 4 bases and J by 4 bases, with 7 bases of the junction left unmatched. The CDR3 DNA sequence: TGCGCCAGCAGCGGACGGGACAGTCTTAATGAAAAACTGTTTTTT. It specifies CASSGRDSLNEKLFF.

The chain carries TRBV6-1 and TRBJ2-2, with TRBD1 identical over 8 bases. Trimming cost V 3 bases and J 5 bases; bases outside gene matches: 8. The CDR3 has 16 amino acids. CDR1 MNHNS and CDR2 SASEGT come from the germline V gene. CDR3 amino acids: CASSDGSGGLTGELFF. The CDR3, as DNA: TGTGCCAGCAGTGACGGTTCAGGGGGCTTGACCGGGGAGCTGTTTTTT.

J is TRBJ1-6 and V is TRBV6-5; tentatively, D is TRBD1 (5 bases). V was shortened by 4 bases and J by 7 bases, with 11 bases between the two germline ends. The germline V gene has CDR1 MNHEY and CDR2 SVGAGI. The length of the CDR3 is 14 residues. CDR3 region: CASSWTPQNSPLHF. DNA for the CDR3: TGTGCCAGCAGTTGGACACCCCAAAATTCACCCCTCCACTTT.

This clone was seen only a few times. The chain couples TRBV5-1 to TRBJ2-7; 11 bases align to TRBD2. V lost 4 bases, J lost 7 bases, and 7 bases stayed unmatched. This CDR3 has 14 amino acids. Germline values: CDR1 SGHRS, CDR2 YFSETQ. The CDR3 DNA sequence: TGCGCCAGCAGCCTCCCACGGACTAGCGGGGAGCAGTACTTC. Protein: CASSLPRTSGEQYF. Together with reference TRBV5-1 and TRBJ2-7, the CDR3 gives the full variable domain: KAGVTQTPRYLIKTRGQQVTLSCSPISGHRSVSWYQQTPGQGLQFLFEYFSETQRNKGNFPGRFSGRQFSNSRSEMNVSTLELGDSALYLCASSLPRTSGEQYFGPGTRLTVT.

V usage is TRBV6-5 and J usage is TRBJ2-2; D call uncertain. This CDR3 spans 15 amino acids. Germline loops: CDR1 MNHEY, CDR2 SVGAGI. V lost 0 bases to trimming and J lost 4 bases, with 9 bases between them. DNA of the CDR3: TGTGCCAGCAGTTACTCGAGCTCGGGCACCGGGGAGCTGTTTTTT. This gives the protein CASSYSSSGTGELFF.

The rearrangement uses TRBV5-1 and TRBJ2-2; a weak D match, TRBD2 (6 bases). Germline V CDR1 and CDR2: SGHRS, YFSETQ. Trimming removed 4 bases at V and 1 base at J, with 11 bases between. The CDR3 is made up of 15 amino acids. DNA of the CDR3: TGCGCCAGCAGCGGGAGGACTTTGAACACCGGGGAGCTGTTTTTT. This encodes CASSGRTLNTGELFF.

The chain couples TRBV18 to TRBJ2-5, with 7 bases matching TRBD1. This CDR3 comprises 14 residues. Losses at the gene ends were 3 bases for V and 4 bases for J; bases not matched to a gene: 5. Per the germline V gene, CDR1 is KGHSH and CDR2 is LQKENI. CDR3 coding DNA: TGTGCCAGCTCACCGACGGCAGGGGGAGAGACCCAGTACTTC. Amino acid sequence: CASSPTAGGETQYF. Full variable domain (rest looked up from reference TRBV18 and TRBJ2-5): NAGVMQNPRHLVRRRGQEARLRCSPMKGHSHVYWYRQLPEEGLKFMVYLQKENIIDESGMPKERFSAEFPKEGPSILRIQQVVRGDSAAYFCASSPTAGGETQYFGPGTRLLVL.

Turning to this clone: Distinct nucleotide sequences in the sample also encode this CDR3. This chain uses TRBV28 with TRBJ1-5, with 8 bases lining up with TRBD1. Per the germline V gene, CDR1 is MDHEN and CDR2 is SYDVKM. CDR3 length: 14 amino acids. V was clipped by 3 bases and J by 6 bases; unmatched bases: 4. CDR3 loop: CASSLQGATQPQHF. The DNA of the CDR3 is TGTGCCAGCAGTTTGCAGGGGGCTACTCAGCCCCAGCATTTT.

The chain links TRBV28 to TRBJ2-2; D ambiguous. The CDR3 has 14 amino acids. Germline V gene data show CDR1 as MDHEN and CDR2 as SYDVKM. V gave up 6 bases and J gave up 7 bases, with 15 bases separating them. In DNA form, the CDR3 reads TGTGCCAGCAGCCCTTCCCGGGTCGTCGGGGAGCTGTTTTTT. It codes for CASSPSRVVGELFF.

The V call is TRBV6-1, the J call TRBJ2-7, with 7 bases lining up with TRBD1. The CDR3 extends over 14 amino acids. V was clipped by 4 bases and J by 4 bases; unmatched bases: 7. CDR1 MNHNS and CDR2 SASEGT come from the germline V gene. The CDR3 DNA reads TGTGCCAGCAGTGTCTGGACAGGAACGTACGAGCAGTACTTC. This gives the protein CASSVWTGTYEQYF.

In nucleotides, the CDR3 is TGTGCCAGTAGTAGCGGGACGTCGAGGGGAGCAGATACGCAGTATTTT. Translating it yields CASSSGTSRGADTQYF. The chain is built from TRBV19 and TRBJ2-3; D is possibly TRBD2 (6 bases). V gave up 4 bases and J gave up 4 bases, with 18 bases separating them. The CDR3 is 16 residues long. Germline CDR1 reads LNHDA; CDR2 reads SQIVND (reference sequence).

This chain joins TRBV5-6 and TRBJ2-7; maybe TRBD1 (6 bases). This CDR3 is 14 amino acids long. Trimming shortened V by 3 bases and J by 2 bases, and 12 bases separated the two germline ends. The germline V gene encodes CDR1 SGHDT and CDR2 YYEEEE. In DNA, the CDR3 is TGTGCCAGCAGCTGGGGAACAGGGACCTACGAGCAGTACTTC. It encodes CASSWGTGTYEQYF.

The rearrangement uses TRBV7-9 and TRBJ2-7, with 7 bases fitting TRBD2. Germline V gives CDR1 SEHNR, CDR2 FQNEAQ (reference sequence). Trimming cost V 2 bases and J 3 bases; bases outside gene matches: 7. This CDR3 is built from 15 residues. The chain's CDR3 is CASSLSGERFYEQYF. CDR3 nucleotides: TGTGCCAGCAGCTTAAGCGGGGAGCGGTTCTACGAGCAGTACTTC.

The CDR3 is CASTTRTGEFGQPQHF. CDR3 nucleotides: TGTGCCAGCACTACAAGGACAGGGGAATTCGGTCAGCCCCAGCATTTT. The chain links TRBV28 to TRBJ1-5, with TRBD1 matching 9 bases. The junction had 13 bases not matched to a gene; V was cut back by 7 bases and J by 6 bases. This CDR3 region has 16 residues. The V gene's germline CDR1 is MDHEN and CDR2 SYDVKM.

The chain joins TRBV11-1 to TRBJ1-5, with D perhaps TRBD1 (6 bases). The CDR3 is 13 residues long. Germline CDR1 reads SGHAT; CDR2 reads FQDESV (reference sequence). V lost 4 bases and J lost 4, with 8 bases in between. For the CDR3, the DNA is TGTGCCAGCAGCTGGGACATAAATCAGCCCCAGCATTTT. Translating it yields CASSWDINQPQHF.